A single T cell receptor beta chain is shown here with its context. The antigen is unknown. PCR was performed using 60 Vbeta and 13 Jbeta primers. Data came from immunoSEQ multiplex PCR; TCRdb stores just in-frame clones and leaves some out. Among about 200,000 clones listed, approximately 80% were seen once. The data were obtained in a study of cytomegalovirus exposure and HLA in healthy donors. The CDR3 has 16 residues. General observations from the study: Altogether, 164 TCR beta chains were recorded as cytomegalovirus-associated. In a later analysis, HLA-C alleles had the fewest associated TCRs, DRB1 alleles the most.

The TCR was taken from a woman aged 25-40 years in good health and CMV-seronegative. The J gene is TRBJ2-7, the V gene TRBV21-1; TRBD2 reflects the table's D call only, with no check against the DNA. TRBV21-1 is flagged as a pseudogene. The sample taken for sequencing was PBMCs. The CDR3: CASSLGVPGKRYEQYF. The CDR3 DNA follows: TGTGCCAGCAGCCTCGGGGTACCGGGAAAGCGGTACGAGCAGTACTTC.